The next 22 T cell receptor beta chains were all read from a single sample in a study of blood T cell repertoires in COVID-19. The protocol was immunoSEQ multiplex PCR, while the TCRdb copy is restricted to in-frame clones and leaves out a portion. There are 100,000 to 150,000 clones in the sample; approximately 81% occur only once, and more than 5.5% lies in the top ten. The sample comprised peripheral blood. The receptors were sampled from a man aged 60 to 69 with acute or convalescent COVID-19.

The table lists this clone with a few counts. The J gene is TRBJ2-7, the V gene TRBV7-9; 9 bases map to TRBD1. Germline V CDR1 and CDR2: SEHNR, FQNEAQ (reference sequence). CDR3 length: 16 residues. V dropped 5 bases and J dropped 4; count of bases not matched to a gene: 12. The CDR3 is CASSPKAGGTGYEQYF. The CDR3 DNA follows: TGTGCCAGCAGCCCCAAGGCTGGGGGGACAGGGTACGAGCAGTACTTC.

The chain joins TRBV24-1 to TRBJ1-2; 9 bases are shared with TRBD1. V lost 1 base, J lost 10 bases, and 6 bases stayed unmatched. CDR3 length: 14 residues. The germline gives CDR1 KGHDR, CDR2 SFDVKD. CDR3 region: CATSDLTGGESYTF. The CDR3 DNA follows: TGTGCCACCAGTGATTTAACAGGGGGCGAGTCCTACACCTTC.

The chain employs TRBV7-7 and TRBJ2-5, with TRBD2 matching 14 bases. The germline V gene encodes CDR1 SSHAT and CDR2 FNYEAQ (reference sequence). The CDR3 contains 15 residues. Losses at the gene ends were 5 bases for V and 2 bases for J; bases not matched to a gene: 1. The CDR3 region is CASSRLAGGQETQYF. The CDR3 region has the DNA TGTGCCAGCAGCCGACTAGCGGGAGGGCAAGAGACCCAGTACTTC.

The V call is TRBV12-5, the J call TRBJ2-3; 10 nucleotides agree with TRBD1. Trimming removed 0 bases from V and 4 bases from J; junction bases left unmatched: 4. There are 16 residues in the CDR3. Per the germline V gene, CDR1 is LGHNT and CDR2 is FRNRAP. The CDR3 nucleotides are TGTGCTAGTGGTTTGGTGACGGGGACAGGGGCAGATACGCAGTATTTT. Its protein is CASGLVTGTGADTQYF.

Comment on this clone: Other DNA sequences in this sample translate to the same CDR3. This chain connects TRBV11-2 to TRBJ1-6; perhaps TRBD1 as D (6 bases). The CDR3 is made up of 15 amino acids. Germline assignment: CDR1 SGHAT and CDR2 FQNNGV. Trimming took 1 base from V and 14 from J, leaving 18 bases between them. CDR3 amino acids: CASSLGSQGLVTLHF. CDR3 bases: TGTGCCAGCAGCTTAGGCTCACAGGGACTAGTTACCCTCCACTTT.

Here the CDR3 DNA reads TGTGCCAGTATTCCGAGGGGACAGATCTTCACTGAAGCTTTCTTT. Translating it yields CASIPRGQIFTEAFF. The chain couples TRBV19 to TRBJ1-1, with TRBD1 matching over 7 bases. The germline V gene encodes CDR1 LNHDA and CDR2 SQIVND (reference sequence). The CDR3 runs 15 residues. Trimming removed 7 bases from V and 4 bases from J; junction bases left unmatched: 12.

This clone was counted once. The CDR3 reads CASSPVRQAHYGYTF. For the CDR3, the DNA is TGTGCCAGCTCACCAGTCCGACAGGCCCATTATGGCTACACCTTC. The chain has TRBV18 and TRBJ1-2; tentative D call: TRBD1 (6 bases). The germline V gene encodes CDR1 KGHSH and CDR2 LQKENI. Trimming left V 2 bases short and J 5 bases short, with 15 bases between. The CDR3 runs to 15 residues.

The chain has TRBV24-1 and TRBJ2-7; TRBD1 matches 8 bases. The V gene end was trimmed by 2 bases and the J gene end by 3 bases; junction bases not matched to a gene: 5. CDR1 and CDR2 (germline): KGHDR, SFDVKD. CDR3 length: 15 residues. The CDR3 nucleotides are TGTGCCACCAGTGATTCCCGGGACAGGTACTACGAGCAGTACTTC. It translates to CATSDSRDRYYEQYF.

The rearrangement joins TRBV7-9 to TRBJ2-2; D remains unclear. In germline, CDR1 is SEHNR, CDR2 FQNEAQ (reference sequence). The CDR3 has 13 amino acids. The V and J ends lost 2 bases and 4 bases respectively, with 5 bases between them. CDR3 region: CASSLRGTGELFF. The CDR3 DNA is TGTGCCAGCAGCTTAAGAGGCACCGGGGAGCTGTTTTTT.

The chain uses TRBV4-2 and TRBJ1-4; D might be TRBD1 (5 bases). Trimming cost V 0 bases and J 8 bases, with 19 bases left between them. CDR3 size: 17 residues. Per germline, CDR1 LGHNA and CDR2 YNFKEQ. CDR3 nucleotide sequence: TGTGCCAGCAGCCAAGATTCAGGCCAAGGGGTAAAGGAAAAACTGTTTTTT. Translated, it gives CASSQDSGQGVKEKLFF.

Here the CDR3 reads CATSLKTSGSTDTQYF. The CDR3 nucleotides are TGTGCCACCAGCCTCAAGACAAGCGGAAGCACAGATACGCAGTATTTT. This rearrangement joins TRBV15 to TRBJ2-3; possible D gene TRBD2, 5 bases. Trimming stripped 5 bases from V and 0 bases from J, with 15 bases between. Germline V gene data show CDR1 as LNHNV and CDR2 as YYDKDF (reference sequence). This CDR3 comprises 16 residues.

The chain carries TRBV14 and TRBJ2-3; D might be TRBD2 (5 bases). The CDR3 is made up of 15 amino acids. V lost 4 bases, J lost 0 bases, and 11 bases lay in between. The V gene's germline CDR1 is SGHDN and CDR2 FVKESK. CDR3 amino acids: CASSPQRLSTDTQYF. CDR3 sequence (DNA): TGTGCCAGCAGCCCCCAGCGACTAAGCACAGATACGCAGTATTTT.

The rearrangement joins TRBV24-1 to TRBJ2-1, with TRBD2 matching 12 bases. The ends lost 3 bases at V and 4 bases at J; junction bases unmatched: 3. Germline V CDR1 and CDR2: KGHDR, SFDVKD. The CDR3 is 16 residues long. The CDR3 protein is CATSDRTSGTYNEQFF. In nucleotides, the CDR3 is TGTGCCACCAGTGATCGGACTAGCGGGACTTACAATGAGCAGTTCTTC.

This chain links TRBV5-1 with TRBJ2-3, with 12 bases aligning to TRBD2. Germline assignment: CDR1 SGHRS and CDR2 YFSETQ. The V segment lost 0 bases and the J segment 2 bases; nucleotides outside the gene matches: 4. The CDR3 contains 17 residues. CDR3 residues: CASSLEPSGRATDTQYF. The CDR3 coding sequence is TGCGCCAGCAGCTTGGAGCCTAGCGGGAGGGCCACAGATACGCAGTATTTT.

The gene calls are TRBV6-6 and TRBJ2-5; 9 bases line up with TRBD2. Trimming cost V 7 bases and J 4 bases; bases outside gene matches: 13. CDR1 is MNHNY and CDR2 is SVGAGI in the germline V gene (reference sequence). The CDR3 extends over 16 amino acids. The CDR3 reads CASIPGRGGALETQYF. The CDR3 nucleotides read TGTGCCAGCATCCCTGGACGCGGGGGGGCCTTAGAGACCCAGTACTTC.

This rearrangement joins TRBV5-1 to TRBJ1-1, with D possibly being TRBD1 (5 bases). Trimming removed 1 base at V and 0 bases at J, with 10 bases between. Germline loops: CDR1 SGHRS, CDR2 YFSETQ. The CDR3 sequence is 15 residues long. The DNA of the CDR3 is TGCGCCAGCAGCTTGTGGTCAGGGATGAACACTGAAGCTTTCTTT. Translating it yields CASSLWSGMNTEAFF.

The chain joins TRBV5-8 to TRBJ2-3, with TRBD2 matching over 8 bases. V shed 4 bases, J shed 0 bases, and the junction held 10 bases outside the gene matches. Germline-derived CDR1 and CDR2 are SGHTS and YDEGEE. This CDR3 has 17 residues. CDR3 sequence: CASSTNLLAVSTDTQYF. CDR3 nucleotides: TGTGCCAGCAGCACCAACTTACTAGCGGTTAGCACAGATACGCAGTATTTT.

In this sample, this clone turned up a few times. The chain is built from TRBV3-1 (or the pseudogene TRBV3-2) and TRBJ2-5, with D possibly TRBD2 on 6 matching bases. The germline V gene encodes CDR1 LGHDT and CDR2 YNNKEL (reference sequence). The CDR3 is 13 residues long. Trimming shortened V by 6 bases and J by 2 bases, and 10 bases separated the two germline ends. Written as DNA, the CDR3 is TGTGCCAGCAGACAGCGGGCACAAGAGACCCAGTACTTC. Its protein is CASRQRAQETQYF.

The chain is built from TRBV9 and TRBJ1-6; D is perhaps TRBD1 (6 bases). This CDR3 is 16 amino acids long. V was shortened by 0 bases and J by 13 bases, with 20 bases between the two germline ends. CDR1 SGDLS and CDR2 YYNGEE come from the germline V gene. The CDR3 is CASSVDPDSRILPLHF. In nucleotides, the CDR3 is TGTGCCAGCAGCGTAGATCCGGACAGCAGAATTCTGCCCCTCCACTTT.

The chain is built from TRBV14 and TRBJ2-3; D unclear. The V gene's germline CDR1 is SGHDN and CDR2 FVKESK. This CDR3 has 15 amino acids. Trimming cost V 3 bases and J 0 bases, with 10 bases left between them. DNA for the CDR3: TGTGCCAGCAGCCATACCACATCTAGCACAGATACGCAGTATTTT. This codes for CASSHTTSSTDTQYF.

The CDR3 sequence is CSGDSGGGFGNEQFF. CDR3 nucleotide sequence: TGCAGCGGGGACTCCGGCGGGGGTTTTGGCAATGAGCAGTTCTTC. The chain couples TRBV29-1 to TRBJ2-1, with 7 nucleotides matching TRBD2. Trimming at V came to 7 bases and at J to 6 bases, leaving 15 bases not matched to a gene. The CDR3 totals 15 residues. Germline CDR1 reads SQVTM; CDR2 reads ANQGSEA.

This chain connects TRBV7-6 to TRBJ2-2; TRBD2 might be the D (7 bases). The V gene's germline CDR1 is SGHVS and CDR2 FNYEAQ. V was pared by 5 bases and J by 0 bases, with 16 bases between. The CDR3 covers 17 residues. As DNA, the CDR3 is TGTGCCAGCAGCCTCCGGGGGGCGGGGGCGAACACCGGGGAGCTGTTTTTT. It specifies CASSLRGAGANTGELFF.